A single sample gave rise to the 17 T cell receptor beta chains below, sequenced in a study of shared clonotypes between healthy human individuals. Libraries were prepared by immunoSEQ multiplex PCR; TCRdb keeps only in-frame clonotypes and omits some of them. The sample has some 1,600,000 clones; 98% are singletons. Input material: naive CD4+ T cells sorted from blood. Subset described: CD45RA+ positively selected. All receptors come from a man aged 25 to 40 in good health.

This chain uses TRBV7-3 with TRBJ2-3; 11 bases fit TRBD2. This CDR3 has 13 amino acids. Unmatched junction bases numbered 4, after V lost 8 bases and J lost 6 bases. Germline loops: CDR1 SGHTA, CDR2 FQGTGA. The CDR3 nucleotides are TGTGCCAGCTCCGGGACTAGCGGTGATACGCAGTATTTT. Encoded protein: CASSGTSGDTQYF.

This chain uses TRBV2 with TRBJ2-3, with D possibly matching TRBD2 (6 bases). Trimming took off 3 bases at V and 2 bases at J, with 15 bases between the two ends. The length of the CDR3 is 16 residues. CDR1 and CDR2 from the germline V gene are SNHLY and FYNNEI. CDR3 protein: CASSDARGLFTDTQYF. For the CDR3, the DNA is TGTGCCAGCAGTGACGCGCGGGGACTGTTCACAGATACGCAGTATTTT.

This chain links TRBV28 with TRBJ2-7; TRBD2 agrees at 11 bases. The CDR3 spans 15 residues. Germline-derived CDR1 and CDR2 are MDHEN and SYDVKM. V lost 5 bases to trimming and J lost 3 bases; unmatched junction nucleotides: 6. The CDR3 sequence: CASSRTSGPLYEQYF. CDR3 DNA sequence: TGTGCCAGCAGTCGGACTAGCGGGCCTCTCTACGAGCAGTACTTC.

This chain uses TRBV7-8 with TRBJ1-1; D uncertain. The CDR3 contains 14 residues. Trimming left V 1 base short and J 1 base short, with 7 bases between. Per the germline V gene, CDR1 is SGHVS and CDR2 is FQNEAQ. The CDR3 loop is CASSLDLKNTEAFF. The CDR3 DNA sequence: TGTGCCAGCAGCTTAGATCTGAAGAACACTGAAGCTTTCTTT.

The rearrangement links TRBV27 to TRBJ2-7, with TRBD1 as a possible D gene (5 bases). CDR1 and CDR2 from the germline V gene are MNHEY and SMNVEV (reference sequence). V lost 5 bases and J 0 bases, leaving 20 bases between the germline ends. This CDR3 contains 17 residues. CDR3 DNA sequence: TGTGCCAGCAGTCGTAAAACGTCTCAGGGTAACTCCTACGAGCAGTACTTC. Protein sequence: CASSRKTSQGNSYEQYF.

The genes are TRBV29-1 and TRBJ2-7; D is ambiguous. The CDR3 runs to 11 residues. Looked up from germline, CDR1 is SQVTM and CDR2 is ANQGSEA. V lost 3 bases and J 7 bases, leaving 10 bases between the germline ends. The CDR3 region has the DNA TGCAGCGTTGACGTCTTTGGGGAGCAGTACTTC. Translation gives CSVDVFGEQYF.

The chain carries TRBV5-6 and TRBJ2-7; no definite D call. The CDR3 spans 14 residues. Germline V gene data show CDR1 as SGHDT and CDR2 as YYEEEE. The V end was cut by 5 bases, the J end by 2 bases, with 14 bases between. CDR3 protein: CASREEGRTYEQYF. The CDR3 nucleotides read TGTGCCAGCAGGGAAGAAGGCCGAACCTACGAGCAGTACTTC.

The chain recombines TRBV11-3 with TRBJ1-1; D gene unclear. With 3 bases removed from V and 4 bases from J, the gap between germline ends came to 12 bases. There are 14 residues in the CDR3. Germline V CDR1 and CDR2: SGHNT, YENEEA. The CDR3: CASSFTKGITEAFF. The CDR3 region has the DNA TGTGCCAGCAGCTTTACAAAGGGTATCACTGAAGCTTTCTTT. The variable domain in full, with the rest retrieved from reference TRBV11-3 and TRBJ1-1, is EAGVVQSPRYKIIEKKQPVAFWCNPISGHNTLYWYLQNLGQGPELLIRYENEEAVDDSQLPKDRFSAERLKGVDSTLKIQPAELGDSAVYLCASSFTKGITEAFFGQGTRLTVV.

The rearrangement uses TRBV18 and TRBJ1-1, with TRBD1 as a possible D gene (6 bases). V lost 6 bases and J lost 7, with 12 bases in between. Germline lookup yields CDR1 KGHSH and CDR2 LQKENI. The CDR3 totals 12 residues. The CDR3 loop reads CASSGGPVEAFF. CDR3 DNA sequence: TGTGCCAGCTCCGGGGGGCCGGTTGAAGCTTTCTTT.

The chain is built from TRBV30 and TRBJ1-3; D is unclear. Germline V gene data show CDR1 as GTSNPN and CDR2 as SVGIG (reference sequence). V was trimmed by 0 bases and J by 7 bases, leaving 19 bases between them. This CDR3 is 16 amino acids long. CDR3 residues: CAWSVRLSGEGNTIYF. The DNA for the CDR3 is TGTGCCTGGAGTGTACGATTGTCTGGGGAAGGGAACACCATATATTTT.

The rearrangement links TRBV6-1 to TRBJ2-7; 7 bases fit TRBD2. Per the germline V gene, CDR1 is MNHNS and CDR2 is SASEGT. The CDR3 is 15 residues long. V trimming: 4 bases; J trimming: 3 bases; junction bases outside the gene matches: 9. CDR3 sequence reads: CASSGGGLADYEQYF. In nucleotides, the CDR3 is TGTGCCAGCAGTGGGGGAGGGCTAGCGGACTACGAGCAGTACTTC.

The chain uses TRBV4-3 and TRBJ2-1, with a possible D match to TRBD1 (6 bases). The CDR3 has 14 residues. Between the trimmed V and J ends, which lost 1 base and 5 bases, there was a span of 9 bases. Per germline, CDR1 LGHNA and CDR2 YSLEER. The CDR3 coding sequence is TGCGCCAGCAGCCAAGTGGGGGCCGACAATGAGCAGTTCTTC. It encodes CASSQVGADNEQFF.

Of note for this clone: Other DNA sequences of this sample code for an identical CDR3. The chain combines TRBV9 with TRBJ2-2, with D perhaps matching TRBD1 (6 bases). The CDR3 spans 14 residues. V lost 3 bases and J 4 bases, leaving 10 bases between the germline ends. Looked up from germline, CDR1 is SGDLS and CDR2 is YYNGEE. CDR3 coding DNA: TGTGCCAGCAGCGCCCAAGGGGGCACCGGGGAGCTGTTTTTT. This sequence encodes CASSAQGGTGELFF.

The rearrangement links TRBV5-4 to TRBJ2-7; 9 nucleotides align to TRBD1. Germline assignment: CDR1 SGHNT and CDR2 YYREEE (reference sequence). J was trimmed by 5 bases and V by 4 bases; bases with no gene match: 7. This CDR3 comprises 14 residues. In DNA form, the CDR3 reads TGTGCCAGCAGCGCAATTGGGGACAGGGACGAGCAGTACTTC. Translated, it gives CASSAIGDRDEQYF.

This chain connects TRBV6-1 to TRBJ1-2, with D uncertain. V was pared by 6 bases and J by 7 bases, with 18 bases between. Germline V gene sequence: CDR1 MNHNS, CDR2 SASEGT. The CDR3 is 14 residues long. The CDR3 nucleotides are TGTGCCAGCAGAGACACTTGGGCCAGCTCTGGCTACACCTTC. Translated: CASRDTWASSGYTF.

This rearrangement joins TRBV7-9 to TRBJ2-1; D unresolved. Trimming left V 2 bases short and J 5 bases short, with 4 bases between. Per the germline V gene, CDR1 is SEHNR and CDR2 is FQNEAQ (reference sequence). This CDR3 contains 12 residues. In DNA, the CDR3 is TGTGCCAGCAGCTTAATTCACAATGAGCAGTTCTTC. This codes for CASSLIHNEQFF.

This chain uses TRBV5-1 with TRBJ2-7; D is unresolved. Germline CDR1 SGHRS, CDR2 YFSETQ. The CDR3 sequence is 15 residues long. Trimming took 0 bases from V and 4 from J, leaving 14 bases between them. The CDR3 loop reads CASSLVPEKLYEQYF. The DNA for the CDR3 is TGCGCCAGCAGCTTGGTGCCGGAGAAATTGTACGAGCAGTACTTC.